This T cell receptor beta chain derives from a study of T cell responses to AZD1222 COVID-19 vaccine. Both about-4-week and about-12-week second-dose recipients were combined. Only in-frame clones appear in the TCRdb table, and some are missing; sequencing was by immunoSEQ multiplex PCR. The repertoire holds over 120,000 clones, with 70% to 90% as singletons. General study results and limits: Two AZD1222 administrations were followed by greater Spike-specific TCR breadth and depth. Donors, mostly white British, included more females; clonal diversity was possibly underestimated. The study found vaccine-associated CD4 TCRs spanning spike, dominant at 160-218 and 743-854.

Worth noting for this clone: Its antigen is as yet unknown.

The CDR3 runs to 14 residues. V lost 10 bases to trimming and J lost 9 bases; unmatched junction nucleotides: 12. Germline V gives CDR1 MNHEY, CDR2 SVGAGI. The chain has TRBV6-5 and TRBJ1-6; TRBD1 agrees at 7 bases. Here the sequenced sample was peripheral blood, taken 28 days after the second AZD1222 dose. The receptor was derived from an adult who received the AZD1222 COVID-19 vaccine. The CDR3 protein is CAILPVEGASPLHF. CDR3 DNA sequence: TGTGCCATCCTGCCGGTGGAGGGGGCTTCACCCCTCCACTTT.